This entry lists 11 T cell receptor beta chains sequenced from one sample in a study of T cells in Graves' hyperthyroidism and ophthalmopathy. The investigators amplified TCR beta CDR3 regions from RNA transcripts. First-round RT-PCR of the TCR CDR3 relied on the HTBI primer set. TCRdb reanalysed the multiplex PCR reads using MiXCR and keeps one entry per CDR3 protein. The sample consists of 500,000 to 700,000 distinct CDR3 sequences, over 15% of them appearing once. Sequencing input: blood. The receptors here all came from a woman in her late teens or twenties with Graves' hyperthyroidism.

Comment on this clonotype: Since a much larger clone is just one base distant, this may be a read error. The rearrangement joins TRBV28 to TRBJ2-7, with 7 bases that match TRBD2. V dropped 6 bases and J dropped 9; count of bases not matched to a gene: 11. Germline CDR1 and CDR2: MDHEN and SYDVKM. CDR3 length equals 13 residues. The chain's CDR3 is CASRHMGGDGQYF. DNA for the CDR3: TGTGCCAGCAGGCACATGGGGGGGGACGGGCAGTACTTC.

The chain recombines TRBV20-1 with TRBJ1-2; weak D call: TRBD1 (5 bases). CDR1 DFQATT and CDR2 SNEGSKA come from the germline V gene (reference sequence). V lost 5 bases to trimming and J lost 0 bases, with 10 bases between them. The CDR3 sequence is 13 residues long. The CDR3 protein is CSAVRAPNYGYTF. The CDR3 nucleotides are TGCAGTGCTGTCAGGGCGCCTAACTATGGCTACACCTTC.

This clonotype was seen a handful of times. The chain couples TRBV4-3 to TRBJ2-7; 10 nucleotides align to TRBD1. The CDR3 is made up of 16 amino acids. With 0 bases clipped from V and 4 bases from J, the junction kept 6 bases outside the gene matches. Germline CDR1 and CDR2: LGHNA and YSLEER. This chain's CDR3 is CASSQDRDRGWYEQYF. CDR3 sequence (DNA): TGCGCCAGCAGCCAAGATAGGGACAGGGGTTGGTACGAGCAGTACTTC.

This clonotype was found a few times. V usage is TRBV18 and J usage is TRBJ2-3; D is perhaps TRBD1 (5 bases). V was clipped by 2 bases and J by 2 bases, with 11 bases between them. Looked up from germline, CDR1 is KGHSH and CDR2 is LQKENI. The CDR3 extends over 15 amino acids. CDR3 DNA sequence: TGTGCCAGCTCACCATTTCAGGGCCTCACAGATACGCAGTATTTT. Protein product: CASSPFQGLTDTQYF. Supplemented by reference TRBV18 and TRBJ2-3, the full variable domain reads NAGVMQNPRHLVRRRGQEARLRCSPMKGHSHVYWYRQLPEEGLKFMVYLQKENIIDESGMPKERFSAEFPKEGPSILRIQQVVRGDSAAYFCASSPFQGLTDTQYFGPGTRLTVL.

This clonotype occurred a few times. This chain uses TRBV7-8 with TRBJ2-1; TRBD2 matches 11 bases. The V gene end was trimmed by 5 bases and the J gene end by 2 bases; junction bases not matched to a gene: 5. The germline gives CDR1 SGHVS, CDR2 FQNEAQ. The length of the CDR3 is 16 residues. In DNA form, the CDR3 reads TGTGCCAGCAGCCGACTAGCGGGGACTCCCTACAATGAGCAGTTCTTC. This translates into CASSRLAGTPYNEQFF.

This clonotype was recorded many times. This rearrangement joins TRBV28 to TRBJ1-1; no clear D. The CDR3 extends over 10 amino acids. Trimming removed 8 bases from V and 4 bases from J, with 5 bases in between. CDR1 and CDR2 from the germline V gene are MDHEN and SYDVKM. The CDR3 region is CASGVTEAFF. CDR3 DNA: TGTGCCAGCGGAGTCACTGAAGCTTTCTTT. Filled out from reference TRBV28 and TRBJ1-1, the complete variable domain reads DVKVTQSSRYLVKRTGEKVFLECVQDMDHENMFWYRQDPGLGLRLIYFSYDVKMKEKGDIPEGYSVSREKKERFSLILESASTNQTSMYLCASGVTEAFFGQGTRLTVV.

In this sample, this clonotype turned up many times. V is TRBV28 and J is TRBJ2-7; D call uncertain. Germline V gene sequence: CDR1 MDHEN, CDR2 SYDVKM. This CDR3 contains 13 residues. Trimming stripped 2 bases from V and 4 bases from J, with 9 bases between. In nucleotides, the CDR3 is TGTGCCAGCAGTTTACCCGCAGGATACGAGCAGTACTTC. This gives the protein CASSLPAGYEQYF.

The rearrangement joins TRBV12-3 or TRBV12-4 to TRBJ2-3; possibly TRBD1 for D (6 bases). V was clipped by 4 bases and J by 3 bases, with 11 bases between them. The CDR3 sequence is 14 residues long. The CDR3 loop reads CASSSPGTTDTQYF. In DNA, the CDR3 is TGTGCCAGCAGTTCCCCCGGGACAACAGATACGCAGTATTTT.

This clonotype was seen at least ten times. V is TRBV3-1 and J is TRBJ2-7; 11 nucleotides align to TRBD2. The germline gives CDR1 LGHDT, CDR2 YNNKEL (reference sequence). The CDR3 is 14 residues long. V lost 4 bases, J lost 5 bases, and 4 bases stayed unmatched. The CDR3 sequence is CASSLPGLADEQYF. The DNA for the CDR3 is TGTGCCAGCAGCCTCCCGGGACTAGCGGACGAGCAGTACTTC.

This clonotype was counted only a few times. J is TRBJ1-2 and V is TRBV12-5; tentatively, D is TRBD1 (5 bases). V was clipped by 0 bases and J by 4 bases, with 21 bases between them. The CDR3 covers 18 residues. From germline, CDR1 is LGHNT and CDR2 FRNRAP. CDR3 protein: CASGLVSSGAGRSYGYTF. CDR3 in DNA: TGTGCTAGTGGTTTGGTATCCTCTGGGGCGGGAAGGAGCTATGGCTACACCTTC.

This clonotype has a handful of counts. The chain couples TRBV19 to TRBJ2-3; D not resolved. Germline-derived CDR1 and CDR2 are LNHDA and SQIVND (reference sequence). The CDR3 contains 16 residues. The ends were cut back, 4 bases at V and 1 base at J, with 15 bases in the middle. The CDR3 region is CASSKLERSGTDTQYF. Here the CDR3 DNA reads TGTGCCAGTAGTAAACTCGAGAGATCGGGCACAGATACGCAGTATTTT. Looking up the rest from reference TRBV19 and TRBJ2-3 gives the full variable domain: DGGITQSPKYLFRKEGQNVTLSCEQNLNHDAMYWYRQDPGQGLRLIYYSQIVNDFQKGDIAEGYSVSREKKESFPLTVTSAQKNPTAFYLCASSKLERSGTDTQYFGPGTRLTVL.